This T cell receptor beta chain came from a study of T cells in Graves' hyperthyroidism and ophthalmopathy. Clinical symptoms, serum thyroxine and TRAb, thyroid ultrasound and orbital computed tomography were used for the diagnoses. Fresh peripheral blood, 10 ml, was the source of the PBMCs. Germline assignment: CDR1 MNHEY and CDR2 SVGAGI. Trimming removed 8 bases from V and 2 bases from J, with 13 bases in between. This CDR3 is 14 amino acids long. This clonotype occurred many times. Regions amplified from RNA transcripts were the TCR beta CDR3 regions. A set of HTBI primers served as the primers for a first-round RT-PCR of the TCR CDR3. TCRdb redid the calling of the multiplex PCR reads with MiXCR, one entry per CDR3 protein. This sample yields around 250,000 distinct CDR3 sequences, of which around 25% are seen a single time; 35% belongs to the top ten.

This chain connects TRBV6-5 to TRBJ1-5, with D possibly being TRBD1 (6 bases). Sequencing was performed on blood. This TCR derives from a woman between 35 and 50 years old with Graves' ophthalmopathy. CDR3 sequence reads: CASQQGLGNQPQHF. Here the CDR3 DNA reads TGTGCCAGCCAACAGGGTCTTGGCAATCAGCCCCAGCATTTT.